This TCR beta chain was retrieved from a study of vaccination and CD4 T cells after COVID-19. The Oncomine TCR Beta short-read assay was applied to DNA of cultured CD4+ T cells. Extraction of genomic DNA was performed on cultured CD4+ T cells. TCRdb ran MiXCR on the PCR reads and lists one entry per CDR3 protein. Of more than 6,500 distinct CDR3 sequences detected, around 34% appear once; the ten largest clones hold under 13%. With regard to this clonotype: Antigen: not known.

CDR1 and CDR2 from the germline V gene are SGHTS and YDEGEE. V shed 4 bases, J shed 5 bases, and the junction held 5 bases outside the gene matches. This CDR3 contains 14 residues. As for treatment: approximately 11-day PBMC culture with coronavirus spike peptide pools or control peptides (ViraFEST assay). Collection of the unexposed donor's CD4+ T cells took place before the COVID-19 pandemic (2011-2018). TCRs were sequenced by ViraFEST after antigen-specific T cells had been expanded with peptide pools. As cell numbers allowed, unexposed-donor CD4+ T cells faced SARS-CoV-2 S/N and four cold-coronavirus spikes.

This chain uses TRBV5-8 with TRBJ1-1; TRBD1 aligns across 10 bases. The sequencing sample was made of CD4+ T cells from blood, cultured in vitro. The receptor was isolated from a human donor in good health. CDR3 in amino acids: CASSLGTGVTEAFF. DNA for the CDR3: TGTGCCAGCAGCCTCGGGACAGGGGTTACTGAAGCTTTCTTT.